This T cell receptor beta chain stems from a study of blood T cell repertoires in COVID-19. Using immunoSEQ multiplex PCR, the repertoire was profiled, and TCRdb retains in-frame clones only, with some absent. The table has around 470,000 clones, approximately 89% seen once. In germline, CDR1 is SGHRS, CDR2 YFSETQ. The CDR3 has 14 residues. V shed 0 bases and J 5 bases; nucleotides not matched to a gene: 4. The rearrangement uses TRBV5-1 and TRBJ2-5, with TRBD2 identical over 7 bases. The sequence derives from a man between 18 and 29 years old with COVID-19, enrolled during active disease. Sequencing was carried out using peripheral blood. In DNA form, the CDR3 reads TGCGCCAGCAGCTTGGCGCGGGAGCAGGAGACCCAGTACTTC. Translating it yields CASSLAREQETQYF.